The 8 T cell receptor beta chains reported below all come from one sample, sequenced in a study of cytomegalovirus exposure and HLA in healthy donors. Primers for the PCR totalled 60 Vbeta and 13 Jbeta. TCRdb's table, derived via immunoSEQ multiplex PCR, lists solely in-frame clones and lacks some. The sample consists of approximately 260,000 clones, about 90% of them appearing once. Source material: PBMCs. The receptors derive from a girl aged 2 to 9 in good health and CMV-seronegative.

This rearrangement joins TRBV19 to TRBJ1-2; 10 bases fit TRBD1. V shed 5 bases and J 8 bases; nucleotides not matched to a gene: 11. Germline V lookup: CDR1 LNHDA, CDR2 SQIVND (reference sequence). The CDR3 totals 15 residues. Here the CDR3 DNA reads TGTGCCAGTAGTGAGGCGGGACAGGGGAAAGGAGGCTACACCTTC. Translating it yields CASSEAGQGKGGYTF.

CDR3 residues: CASSLGGLNQPQHF. CDR3 coding DNA: TGCGCCAGCAGCTTAGGAGGGCTCAATCAGCCCCAGCATTTT. The chain carries TRBV5-1 and TRBJ1-5; D gene unclear. The CDR3 consists of 14 residues. Germline CDR1 SGHRS, CDR2 YFSETQ. The V gene lost 2 bases and the J gene lost 3 bases, with 9 bases spanning the gap. Filled out from reference TRBV5-1 and TRBJ1-5, the complete variable domain reads KAGVTQTPRYLIKTRGQQVTLSCSPISGHRSVSWYQQTPGQGLQFLFEYFSETQRNKGNFPGRFSGRQFSNSRSEMNVSTLELGDSALYLCASSLGGLNQPQHFGDGTRLSIL.

The gene calls are TRBV28 and TRBJ2-1; 14 nucleotides match TRBD2. The CDR3 has 15 residues. CDR1 is MDHEN, CDR2 SYDVKM, per germline. The V segment lost 6 bases and the J segment 8 bases; nucleotides outside the gene matches: 6. CDR3 residues: CASSLGLAGVYEQFF. In DNA form, the CDR3 reads TGTGCCAGCAGCCTGGGACTAGCGGGGGTTTATGAGCAGTTCTTC.

V and J are TRBV5-1 and TRBJ2-3, with D possibly matching TRBD2 (7 bases). V dropped 4 bases and J dropped 1 base, with 10 bases sitting between them. Germline lookup yields CDR1 SGHRS and CDR2 YFSETQ. The length of the CDR3 is 14 residues. The CDR3 region has the DNA TGCGCCAGCAGCACGGGGGGCGGCACAGATACGCAGTATTTT. Protein sequence: CASSTGGGTDTQYF.

This rearrangement joins TRBV9 to TRBJ2-2, with 9 bases lining up with TRBD1. The CDR3 is 15 residues long. CDR1 SGDLS and CDR2 YYNGEE come from the germline V gene. J was trimmed by 3 bases and V by 3 bases; bases with no gene match: 3. CDR3 nucleotide sequence: TGTGCCAGCAGCGAAGGGACAGGGTACACCGGGGAGCTGTTTTTT. Translating gives CASSEGTGYTGELFF.

The gene calls are TRBV4-1 and TRBJ2-7, with TRBD2 identical over 7 bases. This CDR3 is built from 16 residues. Germline CDR1 MGHRA, CDR2 YSYEKL. V trimming: 5 bases; J trimming: 1 base; junction bases outside the gene matches: 11. CDR3 coding DNA: TGCGCCAGCAGCGAAGGGGCCACCGGGAGGTCCTACGAGCAGTACTTC. Amino acid sequence: CASSEGATGRSYEQYF.

This clone was seen a few times. The chain links TRBV2 to TRBJ2-1; TRBD2 matches 8 bases. V shed 7 bases and J 1 base; nucleotides not matched to a gene: 6. The CDR3 covers 15 residues. Per the germline V gene, CDR1 is SNHLY and CDR2 is FYNNEI. The CDR3: CASKGSGGSYNEQFF. In DNA, the CDR3 is TGTGCCAGCAAAGGAAGCGGGGGTTCCTACAATGAGCAGTTCTTC.

J is TRBJ2-5 and V is TRBV15, with TRBD2 matching 13 bases. V was pared by 2 bases and J by 2 bases, with 11 bases of the junction left unmatched. CDR1 is LNHNV and CDR2 is YYDKDF in the germline V gene (reference sequence). This CDR3 comprises 19 residues. CDR3 amino acids: CATSRRSLGTSGTQETQYF. The CDR3 DNA follows: TGTGCCACCAGCAGAAGGAGTTTGGGGACTAGCGGGACTCAAGAGACCCAGTACTTC.